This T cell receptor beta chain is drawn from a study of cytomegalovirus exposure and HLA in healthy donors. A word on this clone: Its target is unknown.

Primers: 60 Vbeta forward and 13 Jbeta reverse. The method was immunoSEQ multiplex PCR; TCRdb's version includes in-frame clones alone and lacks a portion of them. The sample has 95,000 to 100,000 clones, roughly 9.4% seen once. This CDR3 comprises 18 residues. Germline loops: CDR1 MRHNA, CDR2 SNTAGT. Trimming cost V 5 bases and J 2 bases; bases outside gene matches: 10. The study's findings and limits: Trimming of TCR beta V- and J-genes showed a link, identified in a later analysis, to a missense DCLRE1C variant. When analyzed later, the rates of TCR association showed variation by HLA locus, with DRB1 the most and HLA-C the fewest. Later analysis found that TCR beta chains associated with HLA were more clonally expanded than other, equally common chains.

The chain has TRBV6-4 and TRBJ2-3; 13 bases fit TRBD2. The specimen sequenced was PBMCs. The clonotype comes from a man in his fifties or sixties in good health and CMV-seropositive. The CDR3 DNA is TGTGCCAGCAGTAGGACTAGCGGGAGTGGAAGGATCACAGATACGCAGTATTTT. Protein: CASSRTSGSGRITDTQYF.